The subject of this entry is one T cell receptor beta chain. Its target is not known. Clones were sequenced by immunoSEQ multiplex PCR, and TCRdb holds only the in-frame ones, with some missing. The sample gives 200,000 or so clones, about 93% of which show up once; around 1.1% is in the top ten. V was pared by 5 bases and J by 7 bases, with 10 bases of the junction left unmatched. This CDR3 is built from 15 residues. Germline CDR1 is SGHDT and CDR2 is YYEEEE. This sample was included in a study of cytomegalovirus exposure and HLA in healthy donors. Study information: Later, an analysis reported that the 100 to 150 validation repertoires had used the same platform as the roughly 650 first-cohort repertoires.

Study-level results: First-cohort TCR clusters tended to co-occur in the 120 or so validation repertoires, a later analysis found.

The chain joins TRBV5-6 to TRBJ2-1; 9 bases are a match to TRBD2. Material: PBMCs. The sequence was collected from a woman in her late teens or twenties in good health and CMV-seronegative. This CDR3 reads CASSRGTSIFNEQFF. In nucleotides, the CDR3 is TGTGCCAGCAGTCGCGGGACTAGCATCTTTAATGAGCAGTTCTTC.